The source of this T cell receptor beta chain is a study of blood T cell repertoires in COVID-19. Generated by immunoSEQ multiplex PCR, the TCRdb table keeps only in-frame clones and is missing some. The sample carries over 150,000 clones, approximately 83% recorded once. Deletions cut 1 base from V and 2 bases from J, with 6 bases between. There are 13 residues in the CDR3. CDR1 and CDR2 (germline): SEHNR, FQNEAQ (reference sequence). The chain links TRBV7-9 to TRBJ2-7; no firm D call. The sequence derives from a woman aged 60 to 75 with acute or convalescent COVID-19. Sequenced material: peripheral blood. The CDR3 nucleotides are TGTGCCAGCAGCTTAGAGCTAGCCTACGAGCAGTACTTC. This encodes CASSLELAYEQYF.